This T cell receptor beta chain was profiled in a study of T cell responses to AZD1222 COVID-19 vaccine. Study results and limitations: Without day 14 samples, only post-peak T cell repertoires were studied. With dominance at 160-218 and 743-854, vaccine-associated CD4 TCRs spanned spike.

A remark on this clone: Antigen specificity is unknown.

TCRdb's table, derived via immunoSEQ multiplex PCR, lists solely in-frame clones and lacks some. This table holds 130,000 to 150,000 clones, 82% found once. Material: peripheral blood, obtained on day 0 of MenACWY control vaccination. The clonotype comes from an adult in good health.

DNA of the CDR3: TGTGCCAGCCAGAAAGGGCGCACTAATGAAAAACTGTTTTTT. Its protein is CASQKGRTNEKLFF. This rearrangement joins TRBV21-1 to TRBJ1-4. TRBV21-1 is a pseudogene. CDR3 size: 14 residues.